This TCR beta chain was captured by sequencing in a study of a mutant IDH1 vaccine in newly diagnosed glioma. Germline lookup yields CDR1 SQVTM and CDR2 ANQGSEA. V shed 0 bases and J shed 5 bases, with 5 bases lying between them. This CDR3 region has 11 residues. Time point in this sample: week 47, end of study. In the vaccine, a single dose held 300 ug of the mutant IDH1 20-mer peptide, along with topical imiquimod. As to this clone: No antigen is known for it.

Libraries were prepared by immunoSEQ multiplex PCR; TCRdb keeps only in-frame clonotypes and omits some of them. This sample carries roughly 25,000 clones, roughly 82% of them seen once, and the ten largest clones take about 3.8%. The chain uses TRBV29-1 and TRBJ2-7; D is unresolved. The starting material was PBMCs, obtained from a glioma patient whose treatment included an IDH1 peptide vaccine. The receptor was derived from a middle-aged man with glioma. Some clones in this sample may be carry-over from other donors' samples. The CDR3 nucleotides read TGCAGCGTTGAAGATCTAAACGAGCAGTACTTC. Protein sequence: CSVEDLNEQYF.